Listed here are 25 T cell receptor beta chains from one sample, sequenced in a study of blood T cells in healthy people across ages. Together with a sample-barcoded 5' primer, a J-beta primer mix was included in a second PCR lasting about 6 to 11 cycles. TCRdb re-called the 5' RACE reads with MiXCR, one entry per CDR3 protein. The sample records over a million distinct CDR3 sequences, about 45% being singletons. Sequenced input: blood. The receptors here all came from a woman aged 18-29 years in good health.

As for this clonotype: A single base separates this from a much larger clone, so it may be a read error. The chain couples TRBV29-1 to TRBJ2-7; D is perhaps TRBD1 (6 bases). V was shortened by 3 bases and J by 7 bases, with 19 bases between the two germline ends. The germline V gene encodes CDR1 SQVTM and CDR2 ANQGSEA. There are 14 residues in the CDR3. The DNA of the CDR3 is TGCAGCGTTGACGGGCAGGGGAACTGGGATGAGCAGTACTTC. It encodes CSVDGQGNWDEQYF.

The chain is built from TRBV9 and TRBJ1-2; D gene uncertain. CDR3 length: 14 amino acids. V lost 0 bases to trimming and J lost 6 bases, with 12 bases between them. Germline CDR1 SGDLS, CDR2 YYNGEE. The CDR3 DNA sequence: TGTGCCAGCAGCGTAGAGAGAGGGAGGGATGGCTACACCTTC. As protein: CASSVERGRDGYTF.

J is TRBJ1-6 and V is TRBV27, with a tentative D call TRBD1 (6 bases). Germline values: CDR1 MNHEY, CDR2 SMNVEV (reference sequence). Trimming removed 6 bases at V and 7 bases at J, with 25 bases between. The CDR3 covers 18 residues. The CDR3, as DNA: TGTGCCAGCAGGTCTGGGACACGGGGCTTGGGTTGGAATTCACCCCTCCACTTT. Protein product: CASRSGTRGLGWNSPLHF.

The chain couples TRBV20-1 to TRBJ2-7, with TRBD1 matching 9 bases. The CDR3 covers 16 residues. With 1 base clipped from V and 7 bases from J, the junction kept 14 bases outside the gene matches. Germline assignment: CDR1 DFQATT and CDR2 SNEGSKA (reference sequence). The CDR3: CSARAKNRGLRSEQYF. For the CDR3, the DNA is TGCAGTGCTAGAGCAAAAAACAGGGGGCTCAGGAGTGAGCAGTACTTC.

The rearrangement links TRBV6-1 to TRBJ2-5; 12 nucleotides match TRBD2. The J call is doubtful: the DNA matches TRBJ2-7 better. Germline CDR1 is MNHNS and CDR2 is SASEGT. The CDR3 length is 14 residues. The CDR3 DNA follows: TGTGCCAGCACGTGGACTAGCGGGGCCTACGAGCAGTACTTC. Translation gives CASTWTSGAYEQYF.

The gene calls are TRBV20-1 and TRBJ2-1, with 11 bases identical to TRBD2. Germline V gene data show CDR1 as DFQATT and CDR2 as SNEGSKA (reference sequence). The CDR3 sequence is 14 residues long. V dropped 4 bases and J dropped 13; count of bases not matched to a gene: 12. CDR3 sequence reads: CSAIKTSGAETQFF. CDR3 in DNA: TGCAGTGCTATAAAGACTAGCGGGGCAGAGACCCAGTTCTTC.

The sample holds a few counts of this clonotype. The chain uses TRBV29-1 and TRBJ2-1, with a weak D call TRBD2 (7 bases). There are 14 residues in the CDR3. V gave up 6 bases and J gave up 4 bases, with 16 bases separating them. The germline CDR1 and CDR2 sequences are SQVTM and ANQGSEA. The CDR3 is CSVPAGALYNEQFF. DNA for the CDR3: TGCAGCGTGCCGGCGGGGGCGCTTTACAATGAGCAGTTCTTC.

A word on this clonotype: An end of the junction differs from the germline gene, which may be a read error. The V call is TRBV7-7, the J call TRBJ2-7; 9 bases fit TRBD2. The germline CDR1 and CDR2 sequences are SSHAT and FNYEAQ (reference sequence). This CDR3 is 13 amino acids long. CDR3 in amino acids: CASSSGTSREQYF. For the CDR3, the DNA is TGTGCTAGCAGCTCAGGGACTAGCCGGGAGCAGTACTTC.

To note about this clonotype: The junction differs from germline at one of its ends, possibly a read error. V is TRBV28 and J is TRBJ2-5; D is undetermined. Gene TRBJ2-7 matches the end of the DNA better, so the J call may be wrong. The CDR3 loop spans 14 amino acids. Germline values: CDR1 MDHEN, CDR2 SYDVKM. CDR3 nucleotide sequence: TGCGCCAGCAGTGTATTATCGTTGGTTTACGAGCAGTACTTC. This codes for CASSVLSLVYEQYF.

The gene calls are TRBV12-3 or TRBV12-4 and TRBJ1-4, with TRBD1 as a possible D gene (6 bases). The length of the CDR3 is 16 residues. V lost 5 bases to trimming and J lost 9 bases, with 22 bases between them. The CDR3 nucleotides are TGTGCCAGCAGTGACACAGGGTTGGCAGGAAGGAAAAAACTGTTTTTT. Its protein product is CASSDTGLAGRKKLFF.

DNA for the CDR3: TGTGCCAGCAGCTCCGCGGACTACAATGAGCAGTTCTTC. It encodes CASSSADYNEQFF. The chain carries TRBV6-6 and TRBJ2-1; D gene uncertain. This CDR3 is 13 amino acids long. V lost 6 bases to trimming and J lost 3 bases, with 9 bases between them. The germline V gene has CDR1 MNHNY and CDR2 SVGAGI (reference sequence).

Worth noting for this clonotype: Mismatch with germline at one junction end may stem from a read error. J is TRBJ2-3 and V is TRBV9; 11 bases map to TRBD2. The CDR3 covers 17 residues. The germline V gene encodes CDR1 SGDLS and CDR2 YYNGEE. CDR3 in DNA: TGTGCCAACAGCGTAGGTGCCACTAGCGGGAGTATCGATACGCAGTATTTT. Amino acid sequence: CANSVGATSGSIDTQYF.

This rearrangement joins TRBV10-3 to TRBJ2-3, with TRBD1 matching 7 bases. The CDR3 consists of 16 residues. Losses at the gene ends were 2 bases for V and 0 bases for J; bases not matched to a gene: 5. Germline assignment: CDR1 ENHRY and CDR2 SYGVKD. Written as DNA, the CDR3 is TGTGCCATCAGTGAGCCACGGGACAGTAGCACAGATACGCAGTATTTT. Its protein is CAISEPRDSSTDTQYF.

This clonotype was recorded many times. The J gene is TRBJ2-1, the V gene TRBV10-3; D remains ambiguous. V dropped 3 bases and J dropped 0 bases, with 9 bases sitting between them. The CDR3 has 15 residues. Germline loops: CDR1 ENHRY, CDR2 SYGVKD. CDR3 protein: CAISDRLPSYNEQFF. CDR3 coding DNA: TGTGCCATCAGTGATCGACTTCCCTCCTACAATGAGCAGTTCTTC.

In its sample, this clonotype was seen a few times. The V gene is TRBV12-3 or TRBV12-4, the J gene TRBJ2-5; tentatively, D is TRBD2 (6 bases). The assigned J gene may be wrong: the sequence end matches TRBJ2-7 better. This CDR3 contains 14 residues. CDR3 loop: CASSRRGGWDEQYF. The DNA of the CDR3 is TGTGCCAGCAGCCGTAGGGGAGGATGGGACGAGCAGTACTTC.

This sequence joins TRBV28 and TRBJ2-5, with unresolved D. The assigned J gene may be wrong: the sequence end matches TRBJ2-7 better. Germline V gene data show CDR1 as MDHEN and CDR2 as SYDVKM. CDR3 length equals 13 residues. The CDR3 bases are TGTGCCAGCTCGATTTTGGGTGCCTCCGAGCAGTACTTC. Protein: CASSILGASEQYF.

In DNA form, the CDR3 reads TGTGCCAGCAGTTTAACGGGAGGGCTAGCAGGGGACAATGAGCAGTACTTC. Protein product: CASSLTGGLAGDNEQYF. V gene TRBV27 combines with J gene TRBJ2-7; 8 nucleotides line up with TRBD2. Germline assignment: CDR1 MNHEY and CDR2 SMNVEV (reference sequence). With 2 bases clipped from V and 7 bases from J, the junction kept 16 bases outside the gene matches. The CDR3 loop spans 17 amino acids.

Only a few counts were recorded for this clonotype. This chain uses TRBV6-2 or TRBV6-3 with TRBJ1-5; D uncertain. CDR1 and CDR2 (germline): MNHEY, SVGEGT. The CDR3 is made up of 13 amino acids. Trimming took off 0 bases at V and 7 bases at J, with 7 bases between the two ends. The CDR3 coding sequence is TGTGCCAGCAGTTACTCGCACGAGCAGCCCCAGCATTTT. It codes for CASSYSHEQPQHF.

This clonotype has more than one count but fewer than ten. The chain uses TRBV12-3 or TRBV12-4 and TRBJ2-1, with TRBD2 matching over 8 bases. Trimming removed 1 base from V and 9 bases from J; junction bases left unmatched: 5. The CDR3 spans 14 residues. CDR3 residues: CASSLVGGGGEQFF. The CDR3, as DNA: TGTGCCAGCAGTTTAGTCGGGGGGGGCGGTGAGCAGTTCTTC.

The chain uses TRBV28 and TRBJ2-5, with 7 bases lining up with TRBD1. The ends lost 10 bases at V and 2 bases at J; junction bases unmatched: 7. Germline lookup yields CDR1 MDHEN and CDR2 SYDVKM. CDR3 length equals 13 residues. DNA of the CDR3: TGTGCCACCAGGGACAGAGCTCAAGAGACCCAGTACTTC. Protein sequence: CATRDRAQETQYF.

V and J are TRBV7-7 and TRBJ1-2; 7 bases are shared with TRBD1. The CDR3 has 14 amino acids. Germline lookup yields CDR1 SSHAT and CDR2 FNYEAQ (reference sequence). CDR3 amino acids: CVSSPGTENYGYTF. The CDR3 DNA reads as TGTGTTAGCAGCCCCGGGACAGAAAACTATGGCTACACCTTC.

This clonotype came up many times. An end of the junction does not agree with germline; a read error may underlie this. The rearrangement joins TRBV4-1 to TRBJ2-7; the match to TRBD1 covers 9 bases. Germline V gene lookup returns CDR1 MGHRA and CDR2 YSYEKL. The CDR3 runs 15 residues. The CDR3 region has the DNA TGTGCCAGCAGCCAACCGGGACAGGGCTCCTACGAGCAGTACTTC. Protein sequence: CASSQPGQGSYEQYF.

This clonotype was seen at least ten times. The chain combines TRBV4-3 with TRBJ2-7; 8 positions match TRBD1. The V gene end was trimmed by 1 base and the J gene end by 3 bases; junction bases not matched to a gene: 5. CDR1 is LGHNA and CDR2 is YSLEER in the germline V gene. This CDR3 is built from 15 residues. The CDR3 DNA follows: TGCGCCAGCAGCCAAGGGGACAGGAACATCTACGAGCAGTACTTC. Protein: CASSQGDRNIYEQYF.

The rearrangement uses TRBV20-1 and TRBJ2-1; D remains ambiguous. The CDR3 totals 14 residues. Germline V gene data show CDR1 as DFQATT and CDR2 as SNEGSKA (reference sequence). V was trimmed by 3 bases and J by 3 bases, leaving 12 bases between them. The CDR3 here is CSASLLSYYNEQFF. The CDR3 nucleotides are TGCAGTGCTAGTCTCCTGAGTTACTACAATGAGCAGTTCTTC.

The sample holds a few counts of this clonotype. The genes are TRBV4-1 and TRBJ2-7, with D perhaps TRBD1 (5 bases). V gave up 0 bases and J gave up 3 bases, with 12 bases separating them. There are 15 residues in the CDR3. Germline V lookup: CDR1 MGHRA, CDR2 YSYEKL. CDR3 region: CASSQDGQGYYEQYF. The CDR3 DNA reads TGCGCCAGCAGCCAAGATGGGCAGGGCTACTACGAGCAGTACTTC.